This entry lists 15 T cell receptor beta chains sequenced from one sample in a study of T cells in Graves' hyperthyroidism and ophthalmopathy. What was amplified from RNA transcripts were TCR beta CDR3 regions. A first-round RT-PCR of the TCR CDR3 used the HTBI primer set. Each CDR3 protein is one row after TCRdb ran MiXCR on the multiplex PCR reads. The sample yields a few hundred thousand distinct CDR3 sequences, under 20% seen once. Material for sequencing was blood. The receptors were gathered from a woman aged 18-29 years with Graves' ophthalmopathy.

This sequence joins TRBV20-1 and TRBJ2-3; 14 positions match TRBD2. There are 16 residues in the CDR3. The V segment lost 6 bases and the J segment 4 bases; nucleotides outside the gene matches: 9. The germline gives CDR1 DFQATT, CDR2 SNEGSKA (reference sequence). For the CDR3, the DNA is TGCAGTGCCGAGGGACTAGCGGGAGTCGAGGCAGATACGCAGTATTTT. This codes for CSAEGLAGVEADTQYF.

This clonotype has at least ten counts. J is TRBJ1-1 and V is TRBV3-1; D perhaps matches TRBD1 (5 bases). The V gene lost 4 bases and the J gene lost 8 bases, with 11 bases spanning the gap. Per the germline V gene, CDR1 is LGHDT and CDR2 is YNNKEL (reference sequence). CDR3 length equals 12 residues. CDR3 amino acids: CASSPSEGEAFF. The CDR3 DNA follows: TGTGCCAGCAGCCCTTCAGAGGGGGAAGCTTTCTTT. The entire variable domain, with the rest obtained from reference TRBV3-1 and TRBJ1-1, is as follows: DTAVSQTPKYLVTQMGNDKSIKCEQNLGHDTMYWYKQDSKKFLKIMFSYNNKELIINETVPNRFSPKSPDKAHLNLHINSLELGDSAVYFCASSPSEGEAFFGQGTRLTVV.

CDR3 region: CASVWLAGGLADTQYF. The CDR3 DNA sequence: TGTGCCAGCGTTTGGCTAGCGGGGGGGCTTGCAGATACGCAGTATTTT. This sequence joins TRBV11-2 and TRBJ2-3; 12 bases match TRBD2. J was trimmed by 4 bases and V by 8 bases; bases with no gene match: 10. The germline CDR1 and CDR2 sequences are SGHAT and FQNNGV. The CDR3 is 16 residues long.

This clonotype was seen a handful of times. The genes are TRBV18 and TRBJ2-2; D might be TRBD1 (5 bases). The CDR3 loop spans 16 amino acids. Trimming stripped 10 bases from V and 1 base from J, with 19 bases between. In germline, CDR1 is KGHSH, CDR2 LQKENI. The CDR3 region has the DNA TGTGCCACTACGTTATTCAGGGAACAGAACACCGGGGAGCTGTTTTTT. Encoded protein: CATTLFREQNTGELFF.

This clonotype occurred many times. The J gene is TRBJ1-1, the V gene TRBV2; D is unresolved. V was shortened by 5 bases and J by 7 bases, with 14 bases between the two germline ends. This CDR3 spans 13 amino acids. Germline lookup yields CDR1 SNHLY and CDR2 FYNNEI. The CDR3 DNA is TGTGCCAGCAGTCGGTCGGGGATTGGTGAAGCTTTCTTT. Its translation: CASSRSGIGEAFF. The full variable domain, with the rest looked up from reference TRBV2 and TRBJ1-1, is EPEVTQTPSHQVTQMGQEVILRCVPISNHLYFYWYRQILGQKVEFLVSFYNNEISEKSEIFDDQFSVERPDGSNFTLKIRSTKLEDSAMYFCASSRSGIGEAFFGQGTRLTVV.

This clonotype was observed a handful of times. The V and J genes are TRBV4-1 and TRBJ2-1, with 8 nucleotides matching TRBD2. Unmatched junction bases numbered 6, after V lost 3 bases and J lost 8 bases. The length of the CDR3 is 14 residues. Germline CDR1 is MGHRA and CDR2 is YSYEKL. The CDR3 sequence: CASSQDGLADEQFF. The CDR3 DNA reads TGCGCCAGCAGCCAGGATGGACTAGCCGATGAGCAGTTCTTC.

Many counts were recorded for this clonotype. The chain uses TRBV12-3 or TRBV12-4 and TRBJ1-5; D not certain. The CDR3 runs 12 residues. Trimming pared 7 bases from V and 5 bases from J, leaving 9 bases between. The CDR3 is CASTRTDQPQHF. The CDR3 DNA is TGTGCCAGCACCAGGACGGATCAGCCCCAGCATTTT.

In its sample, this clonotype was seen many times. The chain joins TRBV5-1 to TRBJ2-7, with 7 positions matching TRBD2. The CDR3 runs 15 residues. Germline CDR1 and CDR2: SGHRS and YFSETQ. V shed 4 bases, J shed 0 bases, and the junction held 7 bases outside the gene matches. The CDR3 sequence: CASSPWGGSSYEQYF. The CDR3 DNA is TGCGCCAGCAGCCCCTGGGGGGGTTCCTCCTACGAGCAGTACTTC.

This clonotype was detected ten times or more. The chain employs TRBV6-1 and TRBJ2-6; 7 bases align to TRBD2. The germline V gene encodes CDR1 MNHNS and CDR2 SASEGT. The V gene end was trimmed by 1 base and the J gene end by 4 bases; junction bases not matched to a gene: 7. The CDR3 is 17 residues long. The CDR3 reads CASSEGFGGSGANVLTF. The CDR3 DNA is TGTGCCAGCAGTGAAGGATTCGGGGGGAGCGGGGCCAACGTCCTGACTTTC.

In this sample, this clonotype turned up a few times. This sequence joins TRBV6-2 or TRBV6-3 and TRBJ2-1, with D unclear. The CDR3 sequence is 11 residues long. Germline assignment: CDR1 MNHEY and CDR2 SVGEGT. The germline V and J ends were trimmed by 7 bases and 8 bases, with 9 bases remaining between them. CDR3 nucleotide sequence: TGTGCCAGCACTTCAACCTATGAGCAGTTCTTC. Translated, it gives CASTSTYEQFF.

Comment on this clonotype: This may be a read error: a much more frequent sequence differs by one nucleotide. This chain connects TRBV20-1 to TRBJ1-6; a weak D match, TRBD1 (5 bases). This CDR3 has 16 amino acids. Looked up from germline, CDR1 is DFQATT and CDR2 is SNEGSKA (reference sequence). The CDR3 nucleotides are TGCAATGCTAGACGAGGGGAGGCCTCCTATAATTCACCCCTCCACTTT. Protein: CNARRGEASYNSPLHF.

This clonotype occurred many times. The V call is TRBV30, the J call TRBJ2-7; D not resolved. V lost 0 bases and J 4 bases, leaving 10 bases between the germline ends. The CDR3 spans 13 residues. In germline, CDR1 is GTSNPN, CDR2 SVGIG (reference sequence). In DNA form, the CDR3 reads TGTGCCTGGAGTGTAGACCGGCGGTACGAGCAGTACTTC. Its protein product is CAWSVDRRYEQYF.

This clonotype has only a few counts. The rearrangement links TRBV29-1 to TRBJ2-5; no firm D call. Trimming left V 3 bases short and J 4 bases short, with 12 bases between. This CDR3 has 13 residues. The germline V gene encodes CDR1 SQVTM and CDR2 ANQGSEA. CDR3 residues: CSVEADRRETQYF. The CDR3 DNA follows: TGCAGCGTTGAGGCTGATCGCAGAGAGACCCAGTACTTC.

This clonotype was picked up many times. The rearrangement joins TRBV27 to TRBJ1-1, with TRBD1 as a possible D gene (5 bases). Trimming pared 6 bases from V and 3 bases from J, leaving 11 bases between. The CDR3 has 13 residues. The V gene's germline CDR1 is MNHEY and CDR2 SMNVEV (reference sequence). CDR3 loop: CASRGPSYTEAFF. The CDR3 bases are TGTGCCAGCAGGGGGCCTAGTTACACTGAAGCTTTCTTT.

This clonotype turned up a few times. The CDR3 sequence is CASSEKGRTNEKLFF. The DNA of the CDR3 is TGTGCCAGCAGTGAAAAAGGGAGAACTAATGAAAAACTGTTTTTT. The V and J genes are TRBV25-1 and TRBJ1-4; D not resolved. The CDR3 is 15 amino acids. Germline V gene sequence: CDR1 MGHDK, CDR2 SYGVNS. V was cut by 2 bases and J by 1 base, with 8 bases left in between. Drawing the rest from reference TRBV25-1 and TRBJ1-4, the complete variable domain is EADIYQTPRYLVIGTGKKITLECSQTMGHDKMYWYQQDPGMELHLIHYSYGVNSTEKGDLSSESTVSRIRTEHFPLTLESARPSHTSQYLCASSEKGRTNEKLFFGSGTQLSVL.